This T cell receptor beta chain was sequenced for a study of patients and donors after allogeneic stem cell transplantation. Germline V CDR1 and CDR2: MDHEN, SYDVKM. The ends were cut back, 3 bases at V and 1 base at J, with 9 bases in the middle. The CDR3 has 14 amino acids. TCRdb passed the RT-PCR reads through MiXCR, listing each CDR3 protein once. The sample consists of roughly 190,000 distinct CDR3 sequences, approximately 41% of them appearing once. The J gene is TRBJ1-1, the V gene TRBV28, with D unclear. The sequence came from a human donor who was either an allogeneic HSCT recipient or a stem cell or donor lymphocyte infusion donor (not recorded which). It is not recorded whose cells these are; they may come from a transplant donor. Source material: blood, either unsorted or a sorted T cell fraction (not recorded which). CDR3 amino acids: CASSFLRRNTEAFF. DNA of the CDR3: TGTGCCAGCAGTTTTTTGCGGAGGAACACTGAAGCTTTCTTT.